This paragraph covers one T cell receptor (beta chain) sequence. Residents of around 24 US areas, aged roughly 18 to 89 years, made up the participants. This entry comes from a study of blood T cell repertoires in COVID-19. Study details: Sites in the United States, Italy and Spain provided acute and convalescent COVID-19 samples.

CDR1 is SGHTA and CDR2 is FQGTGA in the germline V gene. Trimming removed 5 bases at V and 7 bases at J, with 18 bases between. The CDR3 is 15 residues long. Study processing details: Estimated nucleated cell counts came from reference gene primer amplification. The table came from immunoSEQ multiplex PCR; TCRdb's copy has only in-frame clones and leaves some out. That table furnishes V, J and clone size, whereas the DNA furnished D and trimming. The sample includes 290,000 or so clones, approximately 90% of them seen just once. This rearrangement joins TRBV7-3 to TRBJ2-1; possibly TRBD2 for D (6 bases). The receptor was derived from a woman aged 30 to 39 who had recovered from COVID-19. The sequenced sample consisted of PBMCs or T cells enriched from blood (not recorded which). The CDR3 loop is CASSLASGLSNEQFF. The CDR3 DNA sequence: TGTGCCAGCAGCCTTGCCTCGGGACTGTCAAATGAGCAGTTCTTC.